This T cell receptor (beta chain) was recorded in a study of blood T cell repertoires in COVID-19. At the level of the study: The United States, Italy and Spain were the sources of the acute and convalescent COVID-19 samples.

Germline loops: CDR1 LNHDA, CDR2 SQIVND (reference sequence). The CDR3 spans 15 residues. Between the trimmed V and J ends, which lost 7 bases and 4 bases, there was a span of 19 bases. Per the study methods: Estimation of nucleated cell counts was performed using reference gene primer amplification. Libraries were prepared by immunoSEQ multiplex PCR; TCRdb keeps only in-frame clonotypes and omits some of them. V and J calls and clone size are those listed in that table; D and trimming were worked out from the DNA. Of under 300,000 clones in the sample, about 83% were seen once. This clone showed up just once.

The receptor was isolated from a young man who had recovered from COVID-19. The sample consisted of peripheral blood. The rearrangement links TRBV19 to TRBJ2-5; possible D gene TRBD2, 7 bases. CDR3: CASKRWGGSSETQYF. CDR3 bases: TGTGCCAGTAAAAGGTGGGGGGGCTCTTCAGAGACCCAGTACTTC.